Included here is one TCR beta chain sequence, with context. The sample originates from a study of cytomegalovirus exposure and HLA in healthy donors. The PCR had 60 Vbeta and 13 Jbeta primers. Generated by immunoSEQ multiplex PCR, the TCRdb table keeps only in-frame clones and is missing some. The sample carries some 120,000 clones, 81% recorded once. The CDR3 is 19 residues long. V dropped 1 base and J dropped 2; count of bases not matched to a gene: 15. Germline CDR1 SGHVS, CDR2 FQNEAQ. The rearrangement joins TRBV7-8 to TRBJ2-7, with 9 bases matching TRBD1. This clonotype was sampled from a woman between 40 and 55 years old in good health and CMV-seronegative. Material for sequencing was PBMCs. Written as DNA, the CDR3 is TGTGCCAGCAGCTTAGACCTTGCCAGGGTCGGACAGGGGCCCTACGAGCAGTACTTC. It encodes CASSLDLARVGQGPYEQYF.